This entry features one T cell receptor beta chain sequence. TCRdb's copy holds only in-frame clones and misses some; the assay was immunoSEQ multiplex PCR. The sample includes 60,000 or so clones, about 91% of them seen just once. This specimen comes from a study of blood T cell repertoires in COVID-19. About the study: COVID-19 samples collected from the United States, Italy and Spain covered acute and convalescent phases. Nucleic acid was either cDNA or gDNA, and it came from T cells, B-cell-depleted T cells, or PBMCs.

V trimming: 5 bases; J trimming: 7 bases; junction bases outside the gene matches: 10. The CDR3 is 17 residues long. In germline, CDR1 is MDHEN, CDR2 SYDVKM. Sequencing was done on a sample of peripheral blood. This clonotype was obtained from a man aged 60 to 69 with acute or convalescent COVID-19. The chain joins TRBV28 to TRBJ2-1; 14 bases line up with TRBD2. The CDR3 spells CASSVTSGRVAGNEQFF. CDR3 nucleotide sequence: TGTGCCAGCAGTGTGACTAGCGGGAGGGTTGCAGGAAATGAGCAGTTCTTC.